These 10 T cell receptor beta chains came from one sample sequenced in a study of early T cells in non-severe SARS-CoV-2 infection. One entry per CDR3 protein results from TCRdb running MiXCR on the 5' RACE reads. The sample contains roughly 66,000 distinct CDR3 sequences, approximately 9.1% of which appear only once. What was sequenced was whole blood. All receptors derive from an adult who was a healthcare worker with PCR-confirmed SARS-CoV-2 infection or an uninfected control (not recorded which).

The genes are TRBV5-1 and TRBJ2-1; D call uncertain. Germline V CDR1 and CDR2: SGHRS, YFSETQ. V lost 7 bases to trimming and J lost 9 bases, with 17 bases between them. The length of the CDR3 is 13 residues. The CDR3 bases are TGCGCCAGCTGGCCCCCTCTAGGGCGTGAGCAGTTCTTC. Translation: CASWPPLGREQFF.

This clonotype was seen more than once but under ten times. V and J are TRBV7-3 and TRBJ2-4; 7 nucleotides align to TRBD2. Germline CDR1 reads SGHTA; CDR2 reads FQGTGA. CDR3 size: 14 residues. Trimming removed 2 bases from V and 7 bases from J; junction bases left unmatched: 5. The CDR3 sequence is CASSLGPGGNIQYF. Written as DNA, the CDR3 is TGTGCCAGCAGCTTAGGCCCCGGGGGGAACATTCAGTACTTC.

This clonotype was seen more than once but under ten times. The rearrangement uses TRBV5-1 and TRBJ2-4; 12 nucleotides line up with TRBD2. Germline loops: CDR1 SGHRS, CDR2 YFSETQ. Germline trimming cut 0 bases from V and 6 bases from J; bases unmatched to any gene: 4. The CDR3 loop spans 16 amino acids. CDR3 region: CASSLGTSGTVNIQYF. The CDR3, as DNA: TGCGCCAGCAGCTTGGGGACTAGCGGGACGGTAAACATTCAGTACTTC.

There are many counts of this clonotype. CDR3: CASKFVKTSGGNEQFF. The CDR3 bases are TGTGCCAGCAAGTTCGTTAAGACTAGCGGGGGAAATGAGCAGTTCTTC. The rearrangement uses TRBV27 and TRBJ2-1; TRBD2 agrees at 12 bases. The CDR3 totals 16 residues. V shed 7 bases, J shed 7 bases, and the junction held 11 bases outside the gene matches. Per germline, CDR1 MNHEY and CDR2 SMNVEV (reference sequence).

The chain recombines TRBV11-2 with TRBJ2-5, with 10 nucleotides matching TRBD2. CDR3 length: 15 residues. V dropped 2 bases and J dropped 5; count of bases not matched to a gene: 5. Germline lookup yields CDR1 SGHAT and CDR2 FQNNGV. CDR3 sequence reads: CASSLQAGGIETQYF. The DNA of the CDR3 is TGTGCCAGCAGCTTACAAGCGGGAGGGATTGAGACCCAGTACTTC. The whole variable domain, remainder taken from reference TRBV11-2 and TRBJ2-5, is EAGVAQSPRYKIIEKRQSVAFWCNPISGHATLYWYQQILGQGPKLLIQFQNNGVVDDSQLPKDRFSAERLKGVDSTLKIQPAKLEDSAVYLCASSLQAGGIETQYFGPGTRLLVL.

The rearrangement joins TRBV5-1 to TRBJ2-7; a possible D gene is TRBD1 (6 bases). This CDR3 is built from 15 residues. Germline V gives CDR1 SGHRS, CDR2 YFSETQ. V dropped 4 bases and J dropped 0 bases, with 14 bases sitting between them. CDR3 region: CASSSRRTDSYEQYF. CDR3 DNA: TGCGCCAGCAGCAGCAGACGGACAGACTCCTACGAGCAGTACTTC.

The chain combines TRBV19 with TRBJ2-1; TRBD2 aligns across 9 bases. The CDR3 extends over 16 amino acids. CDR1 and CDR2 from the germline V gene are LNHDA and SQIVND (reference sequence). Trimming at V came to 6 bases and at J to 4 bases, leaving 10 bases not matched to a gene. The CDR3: CASRRLAGAEYNEQFF. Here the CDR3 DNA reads TGTGCCAGTAGGAGATTAGCGGGAGCGGAGTACAATGAGCAGTTCTTC.

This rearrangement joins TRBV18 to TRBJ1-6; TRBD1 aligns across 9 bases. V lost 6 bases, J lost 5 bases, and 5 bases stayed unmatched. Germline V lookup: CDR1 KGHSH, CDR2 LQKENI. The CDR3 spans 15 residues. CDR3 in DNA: TGTGCCAGCTCGGGGACAGGGATTAATAATTCACCCCTCCACTTT. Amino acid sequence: CASSGTGINNSPLHF.

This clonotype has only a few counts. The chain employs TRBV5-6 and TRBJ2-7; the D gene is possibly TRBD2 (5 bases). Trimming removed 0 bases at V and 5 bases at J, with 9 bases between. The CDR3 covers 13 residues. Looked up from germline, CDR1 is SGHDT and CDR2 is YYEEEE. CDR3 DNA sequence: TGTGCCAGCAGCTTGGGAGGGATCCACGAGCAGTACTTC. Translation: CASSLGGIHEQYF.

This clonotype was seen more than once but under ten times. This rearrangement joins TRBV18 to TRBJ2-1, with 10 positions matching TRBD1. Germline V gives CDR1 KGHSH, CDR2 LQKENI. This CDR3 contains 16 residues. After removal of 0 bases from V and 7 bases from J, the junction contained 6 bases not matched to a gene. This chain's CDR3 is CASSPPRQGARNEQFF. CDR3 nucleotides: TGTGCCAGCTCACCACCGCGACAGGGGGCGAGAAATGAGCAGTTCTTC. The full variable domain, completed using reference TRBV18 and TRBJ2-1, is NAGVMQNPRHLVRRRGQEARLRCSPMKGHSHVYWYRQLPEEGLKFMVYLQKENIIDESGMPKERFSAEFPKEGPSILRIQQVVRGDSAAYFCASSPPRQGARNEQFFGPGTRLTVL.